Below, 28 T cell receptor beta chains from the same sample are listed, as sequenced in a study of graft-versus-host responses after intestinal transplantation. Measured with immunoSEQ multiplex PCR; TCRdb has only the in-frame clones, and not every one. The sample contains roughly 97,000 clones, 75% to 95% of which appear only once. Sequenced here: PBMCs, sampled about 450 days after intestinal transplant. These receptors all stem from a human patient who received an intestinal transplant, so some T cells may come from the graft donor.

This chain links TRBV6-4 with TRBJ2-3; 8 bases line up with TRBD2. V was clipped by 3 bases and J by 6 bases; unmatched bases: 5. This CDR3 has 14 amino acids. Germline V gene lookup returns CDR1 MRHNA and CDR2 SNTAGT. CDR3 sequence (DNA): TGTGCCAGCAGTGAAGTAGCGGGGATGGATACGCAGTATTTT. Residues: CASSEVAGMDTQYF.

The rearrangement joins TRBV18 to TRBJ1-2, with D possibly matching TRBD1 (6 bases). The germline V and J ends were trimmed by 8 bases and 8 bases, with 21 bases remaining between them. Germline lookup yields CDR1 KGHSH and CDR2 LQKENI. The CDR3 loop spans 14 amino acids. CDR3 sequence (DNA): TGTGCCAGCACACTCATCACAGGGACGGAAGGCTACACCTTC. Encoded protein: CASTLITGTEGYTF.

This chain links TRBV7-8 with TRBJ2-3; D is uncertain. Germline CDR1 reads SGHVS; CDR2 reads FQNEAQ. The CDR3 is made up of 15 amino acids. The V end lost 2 bases, the J end lost 0 bases, and 9 bases lay between the germline ends. The CDR3 sequence is CASSLWYTSTDTQYF. Here the CDR3 DNA reads TGTGCCAGCAGCTTATGGTATACTAGCACAGATACGCAGTATTTT.

The chain combines TRBV2 with TRBJ1-4; the D gene is possibly TRBD1 (6 bases). Germline V gene sequence: CDR1 SNHLY, CDR2 FYNNEI. This CDR3 has 15 residues. V dropped 5 bases and J dropped 3 bases, with 13 bases sitting between them. The CDR3 loop reads CASSKGGEANEKLFF. For the CDR3, the DNA is TGTGCCAGCAGTAAAGGGGGGGAAGCTAATGAAAAACTGTTTTTT.

The chain links TRBV5-1 to TRBJ1-2, with a weak D call TRBD1 (6 bases). CDR1 and CDR2 (germline): SGHRS, YFSETQ. The CDR3 has 15 amino acids. The germline V and J ends were trimmed by 3 bases and 5 bases, with 17 bases remaining between them. The CDR3 loop is CASSSDRPRYYGYTF. The CDR3 coding sequence is TGCGCCAGCAGCTCCGACAGGCCCCGATATTATGGCTACACCTTC. Based on the CDR3 plus reference TRBV5-1 and TRBJ1-2, the full variable domain is KAGVTQTPRYLIKTRGQQVTLSCSPISGHRSVSWYQQTPGQGLQFLFEYFSETQRNKGNFPGRFSGRQFSNSRSEMNVSTLELGDSALYLCASSSDRPRYYGYTFGSGTRLTVV.

The chain recombines TRBV11-2 with TRBJ2-7; 7 nucleotides match TRBD1. Germline values: CDR1 SGHAT, CDR2 FQNNGV. Trimming at V came to 11 bases and at J to 2 bases, leaving 9 bases not matched to a gene. This CDR3 spans 13 amino acids. The CDR3 region has the DNA TGTGCCGCCGCGAGGGGGCCCCCCTACGAGCAGTACTTC. It is translated as CAAARGPPYEQYF. The full variable domain, with the rest looked up from reference TRBV11-2 and TRBJ2-7, is EAGVAQSPRYKIIEKRQSVAFWCNPISGHATLYWYQQILGQGPKLLIQFQNNGVVDDSQLPKDRFSAERLKGVDSTLKIQPAKLEDSAVYLCAAARGPPYEQYFGPGTRLTVT.

The chain employs TRBV20-1 and TRBJ2-1; D gene unclear. Germline values: CDR1 DFQATT, CDR2 SNEGSKA (reference sequence). The V end was cut by 7 bases, the J end by 7 bases, with 8 bases between. There are 10 residues in the CDR3. CDR3 protein: CSGRGNEQFF. CDR3 DNA sequence: TGCAGTGGCCGAGGTAATGAGCAGTTCTTC.

This chain uses TRBV6-5 with TRBJ2-7; no clear D. Germline V gene lookup returns CDR1 MNHEY and CDR2 SVGAGI. The CDR3 extends over 15 amino acids. Trimming took 6 bases from V and 2 from J, leaving 17 bases between them. CDR3 protein: CASSTGPGATYEQYF. In DNA form, the CDR3 reads TGTGCCAGCAGCACCGGGCCCGGTGCGACCTACGAGCAGTACTTC.

V is TRBV5-6 and J is TRBJ2-1; D ambiguous. V was shortened by 1 base and J by 4 bases, with 3 bases between the two germline ends. CDR3 length equals 12 residues. Per germline, CDR1 SGHDT and CDR2 YYEEEE. In nucleotides, the CDR3 is TGTGCCAGCAGCTTGAGATACAATGAGCAGTTCTTC. Translating gives CASSLRYNEQFF. Combining the CDR3 with reference TRBV5-6 and TRBJ2-1 gives the whole variable domain DAGVTQSPTHLIKTRGQQVTLRCSPKSGHDTVSWYQQALGQGPQFIFQYYEEEERQRGNFPDRFSGHQFPNYSSELNVNALLLGDSALYLCASSLRYNEQFFGPGTRLTVL.

This clone was picked up a small number of times. The V gene is TRBV5-1, the J gene TRBJ2-3; 11 bases line up with TRBD2. This CDR3 is built from 16 residues. Germline loops: CDR1 SGHRS, CDR2 YFSETQ. The junction had 9 bases not matched to a gene; V was cut back by 5 bases and J by 4 bases. The CDR3 here is CASRPPLAGGPDTQYF. The CDR3 nucleotides read TGCGCCAGCAGACCGCCCCTAGCGGGGGGCCCAGATACGCAGTATTTT.

The CDR3 bases are TGTGCCAGCACAGACACCTACTATGGCTACACCTTC. Protein product: CASTDTYYGYTF. This chain connects TRBV7-9 to TRBJ1-2; no clear D gene. The V gene lost 7 bases and the J gene lost 3 bases, with 9 bases spanning the gap. This CDR3 comprises 12 residues. CDR1 and CDR2 (germline): SEHNR, FQNEAQ (reference sequence).

The rearrangement links TRBV5-1 to TRBJ1-6; possibly TRBD1 for D (5 bases). Trimming pared 0 bases from V and 14 bases from J, leaving 21 bases between. CDR1 SGHRS and CDR2 YFSETQ come from the germline V gene. This CDR3 has 16 residues. CDR3 DNA sequence: TGCGCCAGCAGCTTGGGTACCGCAGGGCCGACCGTATCCCTCCACTTT. Protein: CASSLGTAGPTVSLHF.

This chain connects TRBV5-6 to TRBJ1-2; perhaps TRBD1 as D (5 bases). Germline V gene lookup returns CDR1 SGHDT and CDR2 YYEEEE. CDR3 size: 15 residues. Trimming shortened V by 0 bases and J by 2 bases, and 11 bases separated the two germline ends. The CDR3 reads CASSLVRDGNYGYTF. CDR3 sequence (DNA): TGTGCCAGCAGCTTGGTCCGGGACGGGAACTATGGCTACACCTTC. Variable domain in full (rest from reference TRBV5-6 and TRBJ1-2): DAGVTQSPTHLIKTRGQQVTLRCSPKSGHDTVSWYQQALGQGPQFIFQYYEEEERQRGNFPDRFSGHQFPNYSSELNVNALLLGDSALYLCASSLVRDGNYGYTFGSGTRLTVV.

The count of this clone is one. This rearrangement joins TRBV18 to TRBJ1-4; 7 bases agree with TRBD1. Germline CDR1 and CDR2: KGHSH and LQKENI. Germline trimming cut 3 bases from V and 8 bases from J; bases unmatched to any gene: 3. CDR3 length: 13 amino acids. CDR3 in DNA: TGTGCCAGCTCACCTGCGGACAGGGAAAAACTGTTTTTT. Its translation is CASSPADREKLFF.

The chain combines TRBV27 with TRBJ1-1; D perhaps matches TRBD1 (5 bases). CDR1 and CDR2 (germline): MNHEY, SMNVEV (reference sequence). V lost 3 bases to trimming and J lost 5 bases, with 10 bases between them. This CDR3 has 13 amino acids. CDR3 coding DNA: TGTGCCAGCAGTTTCGCCAGGGAGACTGAAGCTTTCTTT. Protein sequence: CASSFARETEAFF.

This chain connects TRBV18 to TRBJ2-3, with D possibly matching TRBD2 (5 bases). Germline-derived CDR1 and CDR2 are KGHSH and LQKENI. This CDR3 contains 16 residues. Trimming left V 0 bases short and J 7 bases short, with 17 bases between. CDR3 loop: CASSPPAAKEEHTQYF. CDR3 coding DNA: TGTGCCAGCTCACCACCGGCGGCCAAGGAGGAACATACGCAGTATTTT.

The CDR3 region is CASSILAGGSAYEQYF. For the CDR3, the DNA is TGTGCCAGCTCAATTCTAGCGGGGGGGTCCGCCTACGAGCAGTACTTC. The rearrangement joins TRBV18 to TRBJ2-7; TRBD2 matches 12 bases. The CDR3 contains 16 residues. V dropped 5 bases and J dropped 2; count of bases not matched to a gene: 7. Germline V gene sequence: CDR1 KGHSH, CDR2 LQKENI.

The rearrangement uses TRBV12-5 and TRBJ1-6, with 7 bases lining up with TRBD1. This CDR3 comprises 19 residues. Germline CDR1 LGHNT, CDR2 FRNRAP. The J segment lost 0 bases and the V segment lost 4 bases, leaving 12 bases of the junction unmatched. The CDR3 region is CASGWSAGGESSYNSPLHF. The DNA of the CDR3 is TGTGCTAGTGGTTGGTCAGCAGGGGGGGAAAGCTCCTATAATTCACCCCTCCACTTT.

This clone was counted once. The chain carries TRBV6-5 and TRBJ1-5, with a weak D call TRBD1 (5 bases). V lost 6 bases and J lost 7, with 10 bases in between. Per the germline V gene, CDR1 is MNHEY and CDR2 is SVGAGI. This CDR3 spans 12 amino acids. DNA of the CDR3: TGTGCCAGCAGGCCTCAGGGACAGCCCCAGCATTTT. The encoded protein is CASRPQGQPQHF.

The V gene is TRBV6-1, the J gene TRBJ1-1, with a weak D call TRBD1 (5 bases). Germline V gene data show CDR1 as MNHNS and CDR2 as SASEGT. The V end lost 6 bases, the J end lost 2 bases, and 10 bases lay between the germline ends. The CDR3 is 13 residues long. Here the CDR3 DNA reads TGTGCCAGCAGGTGGGGCACCAACACTGAAGCTTTCTTT. This sequence encodes CASRWGTNTEAFF.

The genes are TRBV6-6 and TRBJ1-6; 9 bases match TRBD1. The germline V gene has CDR1 MNHNY and CDR2 SVGAGI (reference sequence). This CDR3 is built from 13 residues. Trimming cost V 7 bases and J 14 bases; bases outside gene matches: 9. As DNA, the CDR3 is TGTGCCAGCACTGACAGGGGGGCCTTCACCCTCCACTTT. Amino acids: CASTDRGAFTLHF.

V and J are TRBV2 and TRBJ2-7; D gene ambiguous. This CDR3 is built from 14 residues. Trimming removed 8 bases from V and 0 bases from J, with 14 bases in between. In germline, CDR1 is SNHLY, CDR2 FYNNEI. CDR3 region: CASRPGPVSYEQYF. The CDR3 DNA reads TGTGCCAGCCGCCCGGGTCCTGTCTCCTACGAGCAGTACTTC.

The chain links TRBV2 to TRBJ2-7; maybe TRBD2 (6 bases). Trimming took 6 bases from V and 3 from J, leaving 12 bases between them. The germline CDR1 and CDR2 sequences are SNHLY and FYNNEI. The CDR3 runs 13 residues. As DNA, the CDR3 is TGTGCCAGCAGGGAGGGCTACTACTACGAGCAGTACTTC. This gives the protein CASREGYYYEQYF.

The rearrangement joins TRBV6-5 to TRBJ2-5, with 8 nucleotides matching TRBD1. V trimming: 6 bases; J trimming: 5 bases; junction bases outside the gene matches: 11. The CDR3 contains 15 residues. Germline V gene lookup returns CDR1 MNHEY and CDR2 SVGAGI. CDR3 nucleotide sequence: TGTGCCAGCAGGCCTGACAGGGGAATAGGGGAGACCCAGTACTTC. Protein: CASRPDRGIGETQYF.

The J gene is TRBJ1-1, the V gene TRBV6-6; D call uncertain. This CDR3 comprises 12 residues. Germline CDR1 is MNHNY and CDR2 is SVGAGI (reference sequence). Trimming took 3 bases from V and 6 from J, leaving 8 bases between them. The CDR3 loop reads CASSYKGAEAFF. The CDR3 DNA follows: TGTGCCAGCAGTTATAAGGGAGCTGAAGCTTTCTTT.

The chain has TRBV6-1 and TRBJ2-3; 7 nucleotides match TRBD1. The CDR3 has 18 residues. The J segment lost 2 bases and the V segment lost 3 bases, leaving 14 bases of the junction unmatched. Per germline, CDR1 MNHNS and CDR2 SASEGT. In DNA, the CDR3 is TGTGCCAGCAGTGAGGGACAGCCGTGGGCCATCTCCACAGATACGCAGTATTTT. As protein: CASSEGQPWAISTDTQYF.

J is TRBJ2-7 and V is TRBV10-3, with TRBD1 matching over 7 bases. V dropped 9 bases and J dropped 3; count of bases not matched to a gene: 5. The CDR3 is 12 residues long. The germline V gene has CDR1 ENHRY and CDR2 SYGVKD. In DNA, the CDR3 is TGTGCCATTAGACAGGGCGGCTACGAGCAGTACTTC. Its translation is CAIRQGGYEQYF.

The chain is built from TRBV6-1 and TRBJ2-5; 7 bases fit TRBD1. CDR1 is MNHNS and CDR2 is SASEGT in the germline V gene. The CDR3 runs 14 residues. V trimming: 2 bases; J trimming: 5 bases; junction bases outside the gene matches: 5. The CDR3 spells CASSEITGVETQYF. Here the CDR3 DNA reads TGTGCCAGCAGTGAAATCACAGGGGTTGAGACCCAGTACTTC.